These 6 T cell receptor beta chains were sequenced from one sample in a study of cytomegalovirus exposure and HLA in healthy donors. The PCR used 60 Vbeta and 13 Jbeta primers. The protocol was immunoSEQ multiplex PCR, while the TCRdb copy is restricted to in-frame clones and leaves out a portion. The sample lists 200,000 or so clones; 82% were seen once. The sequenced sample was PBMCs. All receptors derive from a boy under 10 years old in good health and CMV-seronegative.

This sequence joins TRBV6-5 and TRBJ2-5; 10 nucleotides line up with TRBD2. The CDR3 has 13 amino acids. Unmatched junction bases numbered 1, after V lost 5 bases and J lost 4 bases. CDR1 MNHEY and CDR2 SVGAGI come from the germline V gene. CDR3 nucleotides: TGTGCCAGCAGTACTAGCGGGGTAGAGACCCAGTACTTC. Residues: CASSTSGVETQYF.

The genes are TRBV11-2 and TRBJ1-4, with TRBD1 matching over 8 bases. The CDR3 is 17 amino acids. Germline V CDR1 and CDR2: SGHAT, FQNNGV. After removal of 5 bases from V and 0 bases from J, the junction contained 8 bases not matched to a gene. The CDR3 coding sequence is TGTGCCAGCAGCCTATGGACAGGGACGGCAACTAATGAAAAACTGTTTTTT. It translates to CASSLWTGTATNEKLFF.

This clone was counted between two and nine times. J is TRBJ2-7 and V is TRBV7-6; 8 nucleotides match TRBD2. The CDR3 loop spans 14 amino acids. V was clipped by 5 bases and J by 7 bases; unmatched bases: 10. Per germline, CDR1 SGHVS and CDR2 FNYEAQ. CDR3 region: CASSVSGNVFEQYF. The CDR3, as DNA: TGTGCCAGCAGCGTTAGCGGGAATGTCTTTGAGCAGTACTTC. The entire variable domain, with the rest obtained from reference TRBV7-6 and TRBJ2-7, is as follows: GAGVSQSPRYKVTKRGQDVALRCDPISGHVSLYWYRQALGQGPEFLTYFNYEAQQDKSGLPNDRFSAERPEGSISTLTIQRTEQRDSAMYRCASSVSGNVFEQYFGPGTRLTVT.

V gene TRBV9 combines with J gene TRBJ2-3, with no clear D. The CDR3 has 12 residues. V gave up 3 bases and J gave up 6 bases, with 8 bases separating them. Germline loops: CDR1 SGDLS, CDR2 YYNGEE. CDR3: CASSATRDTQYF. CDR3 in DNA: TGTGCCAGCAGCGCGACCAGGGATACGCAGTATTTT.

This clone was recorded a few times. The rearrangement joins TRBV7-9 to TRBJ2-1; D possibly corresponds to TRBD2 (6 bases). Germline CDR1 reads SEHNR; CDR2 reads FQNEAQ (reference sequence). V was pared by 4 bases and J by 8 bases, with 18 bases between. The CDR3 runs to 15 residues. CDR3 DNA sequence: TGTGCCAGCAGCTCCCCCGAGGGGCCTAGCGATGAGCAGTTCTTC. Translated: CASSSPEGPSDEQFF. The variable domain in full, completed from reference TRBV7-9 and TRBJ2-1, reads DTGVSQNPRHKITKRGQNVTFRCDPISEHNRLYWYRQTLGQGPEFLTYFQNEAQLEKSRLLSDRFSAERPKGSFSTLEIQRTEQGDSAMYLCASSSPEGPSDEQFFGPGTRLTVL.

The table lists this clone with a few counts. The chain uses TRBV5-6 and TRBJ2-7; D is possibly TRBD1 (6 bases). Trimming left V 3 bases short and J 3 bases short, with 22 bases between. The CDR3 length is 17 residues. Germline-derived CDR1 and CDR2 are SGHDT and YYEEEE. The CDR3, as DNA: TGTGCCAGCAGCTCAATCCTTCGGGACACCATTAACTACGAGCAGTACTTC. Translating it yields CASSSILRDTINYEQYF.